This T cell receptor beta chain stems from a study of read filtering for tumor transcriptome and immune sequencing (dated by TCRdb to 2020 to 2022). Regarding the complete study: The cohort was composed of approximately 16 male and 14 female patients, with a mean age of around 66 years and an age range of about 45 to 90. Per sample, about 4 to 10.27 million TCR-region mapped reads were obtained with IR-seq, compared with only roughly 75 to 1,400 with RNA-seq. After DNase treatment, whole-transcriptome libraries were prepared with the TruSeq RNA Access Library Prep Kit. The study compared TCR repertoires from targeted immune repertoire sequencing and bulk whole-transcriptome sequencing run on the same bone marrow samples. By revised international staging, about 8 patients were R-ISS I, about 17 were R-ISS II and more than five were R-ISS III. As a main aim, a read-filtering strategy for immune repertoire data was addressed, with the specific question being whether clonotypes supported by a single read should be removed. Study-wide conclusions, independent of this receptor: IR-seq captured clonotypes at much higher depth and more reliably than RNA-seq, and smaller IR-seq throughput sufficed to identify most shared clonotypes. The correlation between IR-seq and RNA-seq shared clonotype proportions rose when single-read clonotypes were removed. Single-read clonotypes made up around 82% of clonotypes but only 3% to 4.5% of total reads in IR-seq, compared with roughly three quarters of clonotypes and roughly 40% of reads in RNA-seq. The sorted CD138-negative fraction was a mixed bone marrow immune population, not purified T cells.

Every patient had bone marrow sampled at the time of active disease. Ficoll-Hypaque density gradient centrifugation was used to isolate the bone marrow mononuclear cells. Myeloma plasma cells were removed and CD138-negative cells were collected by negative selection after labeling with CD138 magnetic microbeads on a MACS separator. Flow cytometry with CD138 antibodies on an Attune NxT was used to check how pure the isolated cells were. TRIzol reagent was used to extract total RNA, which was then quantified with a NanoDrop spectrophotometer. For each patient, the CD138-negative bone marrow sample underwent paired RNA-seq and IR-seq. TCR libraries were constructed from 400 ng RNA using the Immunoverse kit, and molecular barcoded adaptors covering alpha/delta and beta/gamma chains were employed. TCR library preparation used the same RNA that was used for transcriptome sequencing. An Illumina HiSeq 4000 with 2 x 150 cycles was used to sequence the TCR libraries. Regarding the original processing steps: MiXCR aligned TCR reads to human V, D, J and C references and assembled the aligned reads into CDR3 clonotypes, with quality filtering and error correction included. The tcR package in R was used for analysis of clonotype counts and gene usage diversity. Raw mapping reads were checked after the RNA-seq reads had been mapped by STAR aligner version 2.5.3a onto the human GRCh37 genome. To test how sequencing depth affected the clonotypes detected, IR-seq fastq files were randomly downsampled with Seqtk 1.3. TCRdb itself trimmed the public reads at Q25 with fastp, ran MiXCR and retained productive beta chains. Here each entry gathers all rows of one CDR3 protein and keeps the most common genes and DNA. The V and J calls here are based on TCRdb, not the publication. For this sample there are 100,000 to 150,000 distinct CDR3 sequences; around 13% appear just once. The ten top clones hold approximately 11% of the sample.

This clonotype was seen ten or more times. This receptor's antigen is unknown. Per-nucleotide qualities are absent, and no much larger clonotype sits a single base away. This sequence was found in a donor over 35 with multiple myeloma. The source material was a population of CD138-negative cells sorted from bone marrow. The sample's cell subset or site label, decoded: bone marrow mononuclear cells depleted of CD138+ plasma/myeloma cells by negative magnetic selection.

The DNA is TGTGCCAGCAGTTACGGCGCAGGGGAGACTGAAAAACTGTTTTTT. Protein translation: CASSYGAGETEKLFF. The sequence is built from TRBV6-5 and TRBJ1-4; TRBD1 is perhaps the D gene, given 6 matching bases. V gives up 2 bases and J gives up 7 bases, and the segment between their germline ends measures 14 bases. The cysteine opens and the phenylalanine closes a CDR3 of 15 amino acids. Only the CDR3 region is kept as DNA, spanning 45 bases read in frame from base 1. The germline V gene provides CDR1 MNHEY and CDR2 SVGAGI.